The present T cell receptor beta chain was sequenced within a study of T cells in Graves' hyperthyroidism and ophthalmopathy. V lost 3 bases, J lost 4 bases, and 16 bases lay in between. Germline V gene sequence: CDR1 DFQATT, CDR2 SNEGSKA (reference sequence). The CDR3 contains 16 residues. This clonotype was recorded a few times. A NOSPECS grade of at least 4, a Clinical Activity Score of at least 3 and duration under 3 months were recorded in ophthalmopathy patients. Amplified TCR beta CDR3 regions came from RNA transcripts. HTBI primers were used for first-round RT-PCR of the TCR CDR3. MiXCR, applied by TCRdb to the multiplex PCR reads, yields one record per CDR3 protein. The repertoire has about 600,000 distinct CDR3 sequences, roughly 15% of them found once; the top ten carry less than 3.5%.

The sequence derives from a woman aged 40 to 49 with Graves' ophthalmopathy. The chain carries TRBV20-1 and TRBJ1-6, with D unclear. Sequences were obtained from blood. CDR3 loop: CSASGSLVRYNSPLHF. The CDR3 region has the DNA TGCAGTGCTAGCGGCTCCTTAGTCAGATATAATTCACCCCTCCACTTT.